Given below is one TCR beta chain in context. The source of the sample is a study of radiation and T cells in renal cell carcinoma. J gave up 4 bases and V 6 bases, and 8 bases lay outside the gene matches. Germline CDR1 reads MNHEY; CDR2 reads SMNVEV (reference sequence). CDR3 length equals 14 residues. Documented time point: baseline pretreatment blood. Treatment of the sample: 15 Gy SBRT to primary tumor, nephrectomy 4 weeks later. Generated by immunoSEQ multiplex PCR, the TCRdb table keeps only in-frame clones and is missing some. Here the sample spans some 95,000 clones, about 86% being singletons.

This chain connects TRBV27 to TRBJ2-7; 8 bases are shared with TRBD1. The TCR sequence derives from a man aged 50 or older with renal cell carcinoma. The sequenced sample was blood, obtained from a patient whose treatment included radiotherapy and nephrectomy. CDR3 sequence (DNA): TGTGCCAGCAGGGGAAGTCAGGGGGCTTACGAGCAGTACTTC. Translation gives CASRGSQGAYEQYF.